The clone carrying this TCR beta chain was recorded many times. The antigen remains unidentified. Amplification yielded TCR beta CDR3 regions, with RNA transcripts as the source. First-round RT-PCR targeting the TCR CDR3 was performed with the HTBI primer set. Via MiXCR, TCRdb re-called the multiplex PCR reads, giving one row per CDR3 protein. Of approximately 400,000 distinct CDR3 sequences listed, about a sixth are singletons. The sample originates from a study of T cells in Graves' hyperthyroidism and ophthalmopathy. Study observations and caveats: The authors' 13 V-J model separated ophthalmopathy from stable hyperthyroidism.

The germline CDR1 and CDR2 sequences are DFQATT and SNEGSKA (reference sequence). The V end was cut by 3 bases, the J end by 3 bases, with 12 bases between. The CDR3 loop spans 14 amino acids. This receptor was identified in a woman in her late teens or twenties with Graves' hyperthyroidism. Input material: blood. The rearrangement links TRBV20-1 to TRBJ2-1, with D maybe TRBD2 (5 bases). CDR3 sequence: CSARQRNYYNEQFF. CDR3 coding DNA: TGCAGTGCTAGGCAGCGGAATTACTACAATGAGCAGTTCTTC.